This T cell receptor beta chain came from a study of blood T cell repertoires in COVID-19. Study information: Both acute and convalescent COVID-19 samples were obtained from the United States, Italy and Spain.

Source study methods: It was from reference gene primer amplification that nucleated cell counts were estimated. Libraries were prepared by immunoSEQ multiplex PCR; TCRdb keeps only in-frame clonotypes and omits some of them. V, J and clone size were drawn from that table, and D and trimming were deduced from the DNA. The repertoire has around 250,000 clones, 80% to 90% of them found once; the top ten carry around 9.6%. The CDR3 is 11 amino acids. The germline CDR1 and CDR2 sequences are SGHNT and YENEEA. V dropped 7 bases and J dropped 9 bases, with 9 bases sitting between them. This chain joins TRBV11-3 and TRBJ1-4; D ambiguous. Sequenced: peripheral blood. The sequence came from a woman in her seventies with COVID-19, enrolled during active disease. The DNA of the CDR3 is TGTGCCAGCAACAAGTTTCAAAAACTGTTTTTT. As protein: CASNKFQKLFF.